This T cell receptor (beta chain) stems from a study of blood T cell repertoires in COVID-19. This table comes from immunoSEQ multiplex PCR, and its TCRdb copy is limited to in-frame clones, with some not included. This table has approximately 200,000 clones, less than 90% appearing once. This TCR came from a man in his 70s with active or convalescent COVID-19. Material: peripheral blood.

The CDR3 loop reads CASTLQGTAYNEQFF. CDR3 sequence (DNA): TGTGCCAGCACCCTCCAGGGGACGGCCTACAATGAGCAGTTCTTC. The chain couples TRBV7-2 to TRBJ2-1; a possible D gene is TRBD1 (6 bases). CDR3 length: 15 residues. The V end was cut by 7 bases, the J end by 2 bases, with 15 bases between. CDR1 and CDR2 from the germline V gene are SGHTA and FQGNSA.